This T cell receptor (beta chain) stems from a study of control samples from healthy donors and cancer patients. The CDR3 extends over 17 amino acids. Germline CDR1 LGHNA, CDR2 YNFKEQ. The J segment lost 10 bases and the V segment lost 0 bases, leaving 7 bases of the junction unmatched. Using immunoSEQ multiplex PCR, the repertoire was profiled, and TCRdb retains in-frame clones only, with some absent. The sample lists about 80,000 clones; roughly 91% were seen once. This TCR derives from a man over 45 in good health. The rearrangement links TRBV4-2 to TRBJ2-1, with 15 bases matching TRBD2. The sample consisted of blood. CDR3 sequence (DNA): TGTGCCAGCAGCCAAGAACTGGGACTAGCGGGGGGAGAAGAGCAGTTCTTC. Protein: CASSQELGLAGGEEQFF.